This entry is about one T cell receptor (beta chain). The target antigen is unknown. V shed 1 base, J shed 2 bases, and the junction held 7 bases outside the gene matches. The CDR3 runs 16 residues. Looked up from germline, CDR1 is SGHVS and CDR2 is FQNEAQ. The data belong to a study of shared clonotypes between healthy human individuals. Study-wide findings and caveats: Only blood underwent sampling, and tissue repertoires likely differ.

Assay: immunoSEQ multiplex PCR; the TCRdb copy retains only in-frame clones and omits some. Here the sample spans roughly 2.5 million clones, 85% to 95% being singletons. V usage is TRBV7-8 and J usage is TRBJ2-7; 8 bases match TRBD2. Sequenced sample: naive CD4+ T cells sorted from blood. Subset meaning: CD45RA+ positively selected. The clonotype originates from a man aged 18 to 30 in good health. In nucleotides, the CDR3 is TGTGCCAGCAGCTTAGTGTCCGGGACTAGACCCTACGAGCAGTACTTC. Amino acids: CASSLVSGTRPYEQYF.